This T cell receptor beta chain was retrieved from a study of blood T cell repertoires in COVID-19. Clones were sequenced by immunoSEQ multiplex PCR, and TCRdb holds only the in-frame ones, with some missing. The sample includes about 300,000 clones, 70% to 85% of them seen just once. CDR1 is SGHNT, CDR2 YENEEA, per germline. Trimming cost V 5 bases and J 5 bases; bases outside gene matches: 7. The CDR3 consists of 16 residues. The clonotype was recovered from a human donor with COVID-19, enrolled during active disease. The donor label of this sample is uncertain. The chain joins TRBV11-3 to TRBJ2-1; 12 nucleotides align to TRBD2. Specimen: peripheral blood. CDR3 bases: TGTGCCAGCAGCCCCAGGACTAGCGGGACCAACAATGAGCAGTTCTTC. Translating it yields CASSPRTSGTNNEQFF.